This TCR beta chain stems from a study of radiation and T cells in renal cell carcinoma. In regard to this clone: Its antigen remains unidentified.

Overall study results and limits: Without pretreatment biopsies, baseline tumor clonotype presence was undetermined. In blood, top tumor clones expanded by 2 weeks, shrinking by 4.

The CDR3 is made up of 11 amino acids. Germline lookup yields CDR1 LNHDA and CDR2 SQIVND (reference sequence). Trimming took 5 bases from V and 9 from J, leaving 9 bases between them. Documented time point: blood 2 weeks post-SBRT. Specified treatment: 15 Gy SBRT to primary tumor, nephrectomy 4 weeks later. Radiation-treated patients gave blood at baseline, week 2 and week 4. Assay used: immunoSEQ multiplex PCR; TCRdb lists only in-frame clones, some missing. This table has about 130,000 clones, 88% appearing once. This specimen was blood, taken from a patient whose treatment included radiotherapy and nephrectomy. The chain employs TRBV19 and TRBJ2-3; D unresolved. This TCR was sampled from a woman aged 70-85 years with renal cell carcinoma. For the CDR3, the DNA is TGTGCCAGTAGTTTTAAAGACACGCAGTATTTT. Encoded protein: CASSFKDTQYF.